This T cell receptor beta chain was recorded in a study of cytomegalovirus exposure and HLA in healthy donors. Study-wide findings and caveats: Cytomegalovirus-associated status was assigned to 150 or so TCR beta chains.

Concerning this clone: Antigen unknown.

Per germline, CDR1 SGHDN and CDR2 FVKESK. The CDR3 sequence is 15 residues long. The V end was cut by 1 base, the J end by 0 bases, with 10 bases between. Sequencing was performed with immunoSEQ multiplex PCR; in TCRdb, only in-frame clones are kept and a portion is missing. The repertoire holds about 220,000 clones, with approximately 83% as singletons. Sequencing used PBMCs. The rearrangement uses TRBV14 and TRBJ2-7; possibly TRBD1 for D (5 bases). The sequence derives from a young woman in good health and CMV-seropositive. This CDR3 reads CASSQVQGYSYEQYF. Written as DNA, the CDR3 is TGTGCCAGCAGCCAAGTGCAGGGATACTCCTACGAGCAGTACTTC.